A selection of T cell receptor beta chains follows, all from one sample in a study of PD-L1 blockade in urothelial cancer. Using immunoSEQ multiplex PCR, the repertoire was profiled, and TCRdb retains in-frame clones only, with some absent. The data show around 32,000 clones, around 87% seen once. Specimen: PBMCs, collected around atezolizumab (anti-PD-L1) treatment. Every receptor here comes from a man in his fifties with urothelial cancer. CDR3s include the opening cysteine and the closing phenylalanine or tryptophan. A D gene is named only where the DNA matches it firmly. Not all rows give a size; the values are once, few, many and, for expanded clones, a class.

15 | TRBD2 | TRBJ2-3 | TRBV19 | NA | CASSIPGRNTDTQYF | TGTGCCAGTAGTATCCCCGGGAGGAACACAGATACGCAGTATTTT
15 | TRBD2 | TRBJ2-7 | TRBV7-6 | NA | CASSPLAGSTYEQYF | TGTGCCAGCAGCCCACTAGCGGGCAGCACCTACGAGCAGTACTTC
13 | NA | TRBJ2-1 | TRBV7-3 | NA | CASSLLAYNEQFF | TGTGCCAGCAGCCTTCTAGCGTACAATGAGCAGTTCTTC
13 | NA | TRBJ1-2 | TRBV27 | NA | CASSLFGSYGYTF | TGTGCCAGCAGTTTATTCGGGTCGTATGGCTACACCTTC
15 | NA | TRBJ1-4 | TRBV30 | once | CAWSVPNRANEKLFF | TGTGCCTGGAGTGTACCGAACAGGGCTAATGAAAAACTGTTTTTT
16 | NA | TRBJ2-1 | TRBV7-9 | NA | CASSSLDRNPHNEQFF | TGTGCCAGCAGTTCTTTAGACAGAAACCCTCACAATGAGCAGTTCTTC
17 | TRBD1 | TRBJ2-1 | TRBV19 | once | CASSIDLGTGSYNEQFF | TGTGCCAGTAGTATAGATCTAGGGACAGGCTCCTACAATGAGCAGTTCTTC
15 | TRBD2 | TRBJ2-1 | TRBV19 | NA | CASRSGSRIRNEQFF | TGTGCCAGTAGGAGCGGGAGTAGGATCCGGAATGAGCAGTTCTTC
16 | NA | TRBJ2-1 | TRBV10-1 | NA | CASSEEGLIPYNEQFF | TGCGCCAGCAGTGAGGAGGGTCTAATTCCTTACAATGAGCAGTTCTTC
16 | NA | TRBJ2-2 | TRBV6-1 | NA | CASSEAPGITTGELFF | TGTGCCAGCAGTGAAGCGCCAGGGATTACGACCGGGGAGCTGTTTTTT
15 | TRBD2 | TRBJ2-3 | TRBV6-6 | NA | CASRSSGGATDTQYF | TGTGCCAGCAGGAGTAGCGGGGGGGCCACAGATACGCAGTATTTT
13 | NA | TRBJ2-5 | TRBV5-1 | NA | CASSLGLVETQYF | TGCGCCAGCAGCTTGGGGTTAGTGGAGACCCAGTACTTC
16 | NA | TRBJ2-5 | TRBV19 | NA | CASSIVGFNVEETQYF | TGTGCCAGTAGTATAGTGGGCTTTAATGTAGAAGAGACCCAGTACTTC
19 | TRBD1 | TRBJ1-5 | TRBV4-1 | once | CASSPFIAGGFGSNQPQHF | TGCGCCAGCAGCCCGTTTATAGCAGGGGGTTTCGGTAGCAATCAGCCCCAGCATTTT
15 | TRBD2 | TRBJ2-3 | TRBV4-3 | NA | CASSHGLAGADTQYF | TGCGCCAGCAGCCACGGACTAGCGGGAGCCGATACGCAGTATTTT
17 | TRBD1 | TRBJ2-2 | TRBV5-4 | NA | CASSPPGQGVVTGELFF | TGTGCCAGCAGCCCACCGGGACAGGGTGTTGTGACCGGGGAGCTGTTTTTT
14 | NA | TRBJ2-2 | TRBV11-2 | NA | CASSFRGNTGELFF | TGTGCCAGCAGCTTTAGGGGTAACACCGGGGAGCTGTTTTTT
12 | NA | TRBJ2-1 | TRBV6-5 | NA | CASTGIGNEQFF | TGTGCCAGCACGGGGATAGGCAATGAGCAGTTCTTC
15 | TRBD1 | TRBJ2-1 | TRBV19 | NA | CASSITGQGDTEQFF | TGTGCCAGTAGTATTACTGGACAGGGTGACACTGAGCAGTTCTTC
16 | TRBD1 | TRBJ2-2 | TRBV11-3 | NA | CASSRPRGRDTGELFF | TGTGCCAGCAGCCGCCCCAGGGGGCGAGACACCGGGGAGCTGTTTTTT
14 | NA | TRBJ2-3 | TRBV15 | NA | CATSRDLGTDTQYF | TGTGCCACCAGCAGAGATCTAGGCACAGATACGCAGTATTTT
14 | NA | TRBJ1-6 | TRBV14 | NA | CASSQRDIYSPLHF | TGTGCCAGCAGCCAACGCGACATCTATTCACCCCTCCACTTT
11 | NA | TRBJ2-2 | TRBV20-1 | NA | CSASTGGELFF | TGCAGTGCTAGCACGGGCGGGGAGCTGTTTTTT
14 | NA | TRBJ1-2 | TRBV6-5 | NA | CASSSTTVFYGYTF | TGTGCCAGCAGTTCGACGACAGTCTTCTATGGCTACACCTTC
15 | TRBD1 | TRBJ1-2 | TRBV19 | once | CASKDSGQGAGGYTF | TGTGCCAGCAAAGATTCGGGACAGGGGGCGGGTGGCTACACCTTC
15 | TRBD1 | TRBJ2-5 | TRBV9 | NA | CASSVDQGARETQYF | TGTGCCAGCAGCGTTGATCAGGGGGCGCGGGAGACCCAGTACTTC
16 | TRBD1 | TRBJ2-2 | TRBV5-1 | NA | CASSLPGTGSTEELFF | TGCGCCAGCAGCCTACCCGGGACAGGGTCCACCGAGGAGCTGTTTTTT
14 | TRBD1 | TRBJ2-7 | TRBV5-1 | NA | CASSWGQGPYEQYF | TGCGCCAGCAGTTGGGGACAGGGGCCCTACGAGCAGTACTTC
13 | NA | TRBJ2-6 | TRBV25-1 | NA | CASTGFGANVLTF | TGTGCCAGCACCGGGTTTGGGGCCAACGTCCTGACTTTC